The clone carrying this TCR beta chain was seen ten or more times. TCRdb re-called the PCR reads through MiXCR. The sample has some 83,000 clones, under 15% seen once. The sample belongs to a study of metastatic and nonmetastatic thyroid tumors. Before thyroid surgery, none of the patients had received any treatment. Germline V gene lookup returns CDR1 SGHAT and CDR2 FQNNGV. Deletions cut 2 bases from V and 5 bases from J, with 12 bases between. The CDR3 totals 14 residues. The gene calls are TRBV11-2 and TRBJ1-1; maybe TRBD1 (5 bases). The TCR comes from a female donor with papillary thyroid cancer or a benign thyroid nodule (not recorded which). Some clones in this sample may be carry-over from other donors' samples. Material: tumor tissue. The CDR3 DNA reads TGTGCCAGCAGCTTAACAGGCCGCCGGACTGAAGCTTTCTTT. Translation: CASSLTGRRTEAFF.